A selection of T cell receptor beta chains follows, all from one sample in a study of T cell responses to AZD1222 COVID-19 vaccine. Libraries were prepared by immunoSEQ multiplex PCR; TCRdb keeps only in-frame clonotypes and omits some of them. This sample carries about 120,000 clones, roughly 92% of them seen once, and the ten largest clones take over 1.5%. Specimen: peripheral blood, collected on day 0 of AZD1222 vaccination. These receptors all stem from an adult in good health. Both conserved end residues are part of each CDR3. The D gene is left open where the match is weak. The listing skips clone size in some rows; elsewhere it reads once, few, many or a size class.

TGCAGTGCCCTAAACGGGGGACGGGCTTTCTTT	CSALNGGRAFF	once	-	TRBV20-1	TRBJ1-1
TGCAGCGTTGAAGGAGGAGACAATCAGCCCCAGCATTTT	CSVEGGDNQPQHF	-	-	TRBV29-1	TRBJ1-5
TGTGCCAGCAGCTTATTATCACCCCTCCACTTT	CASSLLSPLHF	-	-	TRBV2	TRBJ1-6
TGTGCCAGCAGTGAAGTCGGAACGGGTGAAGCTGAAGCTTTCTTT	CASSEVGTGEAEAFF	-	-	TRBV6-1	TRBJ1-1
TGTGCCAGCAGCGTAGCGGGGGGGGTATCAGGGTATGGCTACACCTTC	CASSVAGGVSGYGYTF	-	-	TRBV9	TRBJ1-2
TGTGCCAGCCGTTACAGGGGCCAAAGCACCGGGGAGCTGTTTTTT	CASRYRGQSTGELFF	-	TRBD1	TRBV6-5	TRBJ2-2
TGTGCCAGCAGCTTAGGCTCGGGAGGGGATCAGCCCCAGCATTTT	CASSLGSGGDQPQHF	-	-	TRBV7-6	TRBJ1-5
TGCGCCAGCAGCCCAATCGGAGGGGTCAATCAGCCCCAGCATTTT	CASSPIGGVNQPQHF	-	-	TRBV5-1	TRBJ1-5
TGTGCCAGCTCATCCCTAGGAGCCGAAGCTTTCTTT	CASSSLGAEAFF	few	-	TRBV18	TRBJ1-1
TGTGCCAGCAGCTTGATCGGGGGGGCTAGAAACACCATATATTTT	CASSLIGGARNTIYF	-	-	TRBV5-5	TRBJ1-3
TGTGCCTGGAGTGTACTACTGCCCCCACGGGAGAGGTTGGACTTC	CAWSVLLPPRERLDF	-	-	TRBV30	TRBJ2-7
TGTGCCAGCAGCGGGACTAGCGGTTACAATGAGCAGTTCTTC	CASSGTSGYNEQFF	-	TRBD2	TRBV7-9	TRBJ2-1
TGTGCCAGCAGTCTACTAGCGGGAGGCAGCACAGATACGCAGTATTTT	CASSLLAGGSTDTQYF	-	TRBD2	TRBV27	TRBJ2-3
TGTGCCAGCAGCTTAGCGGGGGACAGGGGTAGCCGTGGAAACACCATATATTTT	CASSLAGDRGSRGNTIYF	-	TRBD1	TRBV7-9	TRBJ1-3
TGTGCCAGCAGTTACGGAAAGACTGAAGCTTTCTTT	CASSYGKTEAFF	-	-	TRBV6-5	TRBJ1-1
TGTGCCAGCTCCCCTACTCCAGGGGGGCACACTGAAGCTTTCTTT	CASSPTPGGHTEAFF	once	TRBD1	TRBV18	TRBJ1-1
TGCGCCAGCAGCTTGGAAGGGGACAATAATTCACCCCTCCACTTT	CASSLEGDNNSPLHF	-	-	TRBV5-1	TRBJ1-6
TGTGCCAGCAGCCTACATTCACCCCTCCACTTT	CASSLHSPLHF	-	-	TRBV6-5	TRBJ1-6
TGTGCCAGTAGTAGCGAACCGGGCACAGATACGCAGTATTTT	CASSSEPGTDTQYF	-	-	TRBV19	TRBJ2-3
TGTGCCAGCAGTGACTCCCTACCCCCAACAGGGGGATATAGCAATCAGCCCCAGCATTTT	CASSDSLPPTGGYSNQPQHF	-	TRBD1	TRBV6-4	TRBJ1-5
TGTGCCAGCAGGACCGGGACAGGGGGGTGGACTGAAGCTTTCTTT	CASRTGTGGWTEAFF	-	TRBD1	TRBV6-5	TRBJ1-1
TGTGCCAGCAGCTTGGAAGGGACAGGCAATCAGCCCCAGCATTTT	CASSLEGTGNQPQHF	-	TRBD1	TRBV11-3	TRBJ1-5
TGTGCCAGCAGGAACAGGGCGGGGGCACCCCTCCACTTT	CASRNRAGAPLHF	-	-	TRBV27	TRBJ1-6
TGTGCCAGCAGTGAAGAGGGGGGCATGAAGGAAAAACTGTTTTTT	CASSEEGGMKEKLFF	-	-	TRBV25-1	TRBJ1-4
TGTGCCGCCCTGGGACAGGGGAGGAATCAGCCCCAGCATTTT	CAALGQGRNQPQHF	-	TRBD1	TRBV24-1	TRBJ1-5
TGTGCCAGCAGCCAAGACCTTAGCGGGAGCGAACCCTACAATGAGCAGTTCTTC	CASSQDLSGSEPYNEQFF	-	TRBD2	TRBV3-1/TRBV3-2	TRBJ2-1
TGTGCCAGTAGTATTGCAGCGAACACTGAAGCTTTCTTT	CASSIAANTEAFF	-	-	TRBV19	TRBJ1-1
TGTGCCAGCAGAGAACAGGGGGCTGAAGCTTTCTTT	CASREQGAEAFF	few	TRBD1	TRBV5-4	TRBJ1-1
TGTGCCAGTAGTCCCACCGGCGCGGGGGATACGCAGTATTTT	CASSPTGAGDTQYF	-	-	TRBV19	TRBJ2-3
TGTGCCAGCAGTTTATATGGCAGGGAGCTGAAAGCTTTCTTT	CASSLYGRELKAFF	-	-	TRBV27	TRBJ1-1
TGTGCCAGCAGTGTCTTTAGCGGGAGTTACAATGAGCAGTTCTTC	CASSVFSGSYNEQFF	few	TRBD2	TRBV25-1	TRBJ2-1
TGTGCCAGCACCGTGGGGGTTTACACTGAAGCTTTCTTT	CASTVGVYTEAFF	-	-	TRBV7-9	TRBJ1-1
TGTGCCAGCAGCAAACTCAAGACAGTAACCGACGAGCAGTACTTC	CASSKLKTVTDEQYF	-	-	TRBV2	TRBJ2-7
TGTGCCAGCAGTGACTACAGGGACTATGGCTACACCTTC	CASSDYRDYGYTF	-	-	TRBV2	TRBJ1-2
TGTGCCAGCTCACCTCGACAGGGTGAAGCTTTCTTT	CASSPRQGEAFF	-	TRBD1	TRBV18	TRBJ1-1
TGTGCCAGCTCACCGGGCAGGGACCATGGCTACACCTTC	CASSPGRDHGYTF	-	-	TRBV18	TRBJ1-2
TGTGCCAGCAGCCCAGTCGGGTCCGGGGAGCTGTTTTTT	CASSPVGSGELFF	-	-	TRBV7-9	TRBJ2-2
TGTGCCAGCAGCTACCAGGGGTCTGGAAACACCATATATTTT	CASSYQGSGNTIYF	-	-	TRBV11-3	TRBJ1-3
TGCGCCAGCAAATTCATGAGCGGGATATCCTACAATGAGCAGTTCTTC	CASKFMSGISYNEQFF	-	TRBD2	TRBV5-1	TRBJ2-1
TGTGCCAGCAGCTCTGGGGGGGATACGCAGTATTTT	CASSSGGDTQYF	-	-	TRBV7-3	TRBJ2-3
TGCGCCAGCAGCTTGGGCACGGTGAATTCACCCCTCCACTTT	CASSLGTVNSPLHF	-	-	TRBV5-1	TRBJ1-6
TGTGCCAGCAGCTTCACAGATACGCAGTATTTT	CASSFTDTQYF	-	-	TRBV7-6	TRBJ2-3
TGTGCCAGCAGTTCACTAGCGGGGGGGCGAACTGGGTCCTACGAGCAGTACTTC	CASSSLAGGRTGSYEQYF	-	TRBD2	TRBV27	TRBJ2-7
TGCAGCGTTGGGAGAGAGTACAATCAGCCCCAGCATTTT	CSVGREYNQPQHF	-	-	TRBV29-1	TRBJ1-5
TGTGCCAGCAGCCCCTCACAGGGAATGAACACTGAAGCTTTCTTT	CASSPSQGMNTEAFF	-	-	TRBV7-3	TRBJ1-1
TGTGCCAGCAGTTACGGGACAGTGGGTGGCTACACCTTC	CASSYGTVGGYTF	-	TRBD1	TRBV6-5	TRBJ1-2
TGTGCCAGCAGTAGGGGCCTAGCGGGAAGGGACAATGAGCAGTTCTTC	CASSRGLAGRDNEQFF	-	TRBD2	TRBV6-2/TRBV6-3	TRBJ2-1
TGTGCCAGCAGCCCCCGGGACCGATCCTACGAGCAGTACTTC	CASSPRDRSYEQYF	-	-	TRBV5-6	TRBJ2-7
TGTGCCAGCTCCGGTACGGGGGGAGCAAACACCGGGGAGCTGTTTTTT	CASSGTGGANTGELFF	-	TRBD2	TRBV18	TRBJ2-2
TGTGCCAGCAGTTACGGCTGGTTAGAGCAGTTCTTC	CASSYGWLEQFF	-	-	TRBV6-2/TRBV6-3	TRBJ2-1
TGTGCCTGGAGCCATAGAGGCTTGGGAGAATCACCCCTCCACTTT	CAWSHRGLGESPLHF	once	-	TRBV30	TRBJ1-6
TGTGCCAGCAGTGAATCCCTGCCCTACGAGCAGTACTTC	CASSESLPYEQYF	once	-	TRBV6-1	TRBJ2-7
TGCGCCTCAAGGGAAGAAAATGGCTACACCTTC	CASREENGYTF	-	-	TRBV5-1	TRBJ1-2